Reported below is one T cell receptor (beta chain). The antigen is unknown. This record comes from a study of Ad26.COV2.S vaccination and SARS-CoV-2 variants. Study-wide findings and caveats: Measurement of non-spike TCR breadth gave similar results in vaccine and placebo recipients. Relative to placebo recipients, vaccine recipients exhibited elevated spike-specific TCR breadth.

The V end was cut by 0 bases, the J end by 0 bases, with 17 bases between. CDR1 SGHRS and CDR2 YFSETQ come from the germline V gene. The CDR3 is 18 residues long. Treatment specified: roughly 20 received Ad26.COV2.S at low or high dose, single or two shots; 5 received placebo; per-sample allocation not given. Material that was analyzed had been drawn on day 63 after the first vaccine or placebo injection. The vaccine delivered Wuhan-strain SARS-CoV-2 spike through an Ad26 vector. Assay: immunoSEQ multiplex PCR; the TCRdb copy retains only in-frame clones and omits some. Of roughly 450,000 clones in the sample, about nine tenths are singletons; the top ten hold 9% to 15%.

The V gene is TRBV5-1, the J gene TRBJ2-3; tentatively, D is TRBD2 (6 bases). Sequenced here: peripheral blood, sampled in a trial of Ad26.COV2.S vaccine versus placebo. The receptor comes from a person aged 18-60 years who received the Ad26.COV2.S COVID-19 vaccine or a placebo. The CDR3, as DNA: TGCGCCAGCAGCTTGGCGGGGGTGACGGGGACTAGCACAGATACGCAGTATTTT. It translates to CASSLAGVTGTSTDTQYF.